This TCR beta chain was identified during a study of shared clonotypes between healthy human individuals. Overall study results and limits: Naive subsets typically showed greater estimated richness than memory subsets. Owing to a small donor count, the genetic and exposure-history diversity represented was limited. Non-shared clonotypes were found to have lower generation probabilities than the clonotypes that were shared by all four of the sorted-subset donors.

Profiled with immunoSEQ multiplex PCR; TCRdb holds only in-frame clones, not every one. The table lists roughly 590,000 clones, less than 97% of them singletons. Concerning this clone itself: Its antigen is not identified.

Germline V gene sequence: CDR1 SGHRS, CDR2 YFSETQ. The CDR3 spans 17 residues. V gave up 4 bases and J gave up 1 base, with 20 bases separating them. Terminally differentiated effector memory CD45RA+ cells were left out of the naive CD8 fraction, which was CD45RO-negative and positively selected for CCR7. The V and J genes are TRBV5-1 and TRBJ1-1, with TRBD1 as a possible D gene (6 bases). The sequence derives from a woman in her 30s in good health. The sample taken for sequencing was naive CD8+ T cells sorted from blood. The CDR3 loop reads CASSVSFAGVGNTEAFF. The CDR3 coding sequence is TGCGCCAGCAGCGTCTCCTTCGCAGGGGTTGGGAACACTGAAGCTTTCTTT.